This TCR beta chain was sequenced during a study of OX40 agonist ivuxolimab in advanced cancers. Study-level information: Patients received ivuxolimab, an agonistic anti-OX40 (CD134) antibody.

Germline loops: CDR1 KGHSH, CDR2 LQKENI. The length of the CDR3 is 14 residues. Unmatched junction bases numbered 5, after V lost 6 bases and J lost 5 bases. Notes on this clone: Its antigen is undetermined.

General observations from the study: Blood T cells, both CD4+ and CD8+, expanded clonally by week 6 at 0.1 to 3.0 mg/kg. On average, CD8+ T cells had more expanded clones than CD4+.

TCRdb keeps only in-frame clones here, not all; method: immunoSEQ multiplex PCR. Here the sample spans under 100,000 clones, approximately 80% being singletons. The TCR sequence derives from an adult with an advanced solid tumor such as melanoma, head and neck, liver or kidney cancer. The rearrangement links TRBV18 to TRBJ2-1; 9 bases are shared with TRBD1. Sequences were derived from CD4+ or CD8+ T cells sorted from blood, sampled in a trial of the OX40 agonist ivuxolimab. As DNA, the CDR3 is TGTGCCAGCTCGCCAGACAGGGGGGACAATGAGCAGTTCTTC. Translated, it gives CASSPDRGDNEQFF.